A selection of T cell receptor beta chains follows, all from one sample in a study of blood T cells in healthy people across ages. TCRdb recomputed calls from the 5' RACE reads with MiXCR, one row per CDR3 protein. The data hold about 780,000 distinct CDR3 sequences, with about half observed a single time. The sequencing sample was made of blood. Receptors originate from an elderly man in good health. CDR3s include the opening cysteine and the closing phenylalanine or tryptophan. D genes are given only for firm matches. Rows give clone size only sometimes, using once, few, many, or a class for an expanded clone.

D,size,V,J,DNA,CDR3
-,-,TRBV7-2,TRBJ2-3,TGTGCCAGCAGCTTATGGAGGGAGGATACGCAGTATTTT,CASSLWREDTQYF
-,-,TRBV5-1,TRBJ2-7,TGCGCCAGCAGCCCGGGCGGGACCACGGTGTACGAGCAGTACTTC,CASSPGGTTVYEQYF
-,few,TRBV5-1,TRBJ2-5,TGCGCCAGCAGTCGGTTTACTGCGGGGTCGGAAGAGACCCAGTACTTC,CASSRFTAGSEETQYF
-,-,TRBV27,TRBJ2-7,TGTGCCAGCAGCAACTGGGCGGCCTCCTACGAGCAGTACTTC,CASSNWAASYEQYF
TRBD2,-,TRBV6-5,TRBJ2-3,TGTGCCAGCAGTTATCGCCCTAGCGGGGCCCGGGATACGCAGTATTTT,CASSYRPSGARDTQYF
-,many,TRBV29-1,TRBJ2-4,TGCAGCGTTTTTTCAGCCAAAAACATTCAGTACTTC,CSVFSAKNIQYF
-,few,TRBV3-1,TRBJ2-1,TGTGCCAGCAGCCAAGGGCTAGCTACTGAACAGTTCTTC,CASSQGLATEQFF
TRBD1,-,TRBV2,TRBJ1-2,TGTGCCAGCAGGGACAGGGAAGCTAACTATGGCTACACCTTC,CASRDREANYGYTF
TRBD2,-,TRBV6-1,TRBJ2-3,TGTGCCAGCATTGGCGGGGGGGCGAAAGATACGCAGTATTTT,CASIGGGAKDTQYF
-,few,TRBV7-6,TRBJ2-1,TGTGCCAGCAGCCCTTCGGAGGGACAACCCTACAATGAGCAGTTCTTC,CASSPSEGQPYNEQFF
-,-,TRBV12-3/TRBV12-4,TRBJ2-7,TGTGCCAGCAGTTTTTCGTCACGGACCTACGAGCAGTACTTC,CASSFSSRTYEQYF
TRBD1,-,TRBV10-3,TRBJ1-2,TGTGCCATCAGTGTGGCAGGGGGAGACTATGGCTACACCTTC,CAISVAGGDYGYTF
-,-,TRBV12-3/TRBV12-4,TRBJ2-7,TGTGCCAGCAGTTTCTTTCAGGTGGACGGCGACGAGCAGTACTTC,CASSFFQVDGDEQYF
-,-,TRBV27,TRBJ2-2,TGTGCCAGCAGTAAACCGGGACAACGCACCGGGGAGCTGTTTTTT,CASSKPGQRTGELFF
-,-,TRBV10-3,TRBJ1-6,TGTGCCATCAGTGATATGGGTAGTGATGCACCCCTCCACTTT,CAISDMGSDAPLHF
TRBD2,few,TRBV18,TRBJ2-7,TGTGCCAGCTCAGCCGGGACTAGTGTGTACGAGCAGTACTTC,CASSAGTSVYEQYF
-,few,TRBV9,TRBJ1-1,TGTGCCAGCAGCGTAGGTTCGACCACCGCTTTCTTT,CASSVGSTTAFF
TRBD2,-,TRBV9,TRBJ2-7,TGTGCCAGCAGCGTAGCTAGCGGGAGTGGTTACGAGCAGTACTTC,CASSVASGSGYEQYF
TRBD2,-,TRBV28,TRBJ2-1,TGTGCCAGCAGGGTAGCGGGAGCGGGGAATGAGCAGTTCTTC,CASRVAGAGNEQFF
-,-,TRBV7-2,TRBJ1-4,TGTGCCAGCAGCATGACAACTAATGAAAAACTGTTTTTT,CASSMTTNEKLFF
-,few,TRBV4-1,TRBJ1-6,TGCGCCAGCAGCCAAGAGGCCCGGGGTGCCTATAATTCACCCCTCCACTTT,CASSQEARGAYNSPLHF
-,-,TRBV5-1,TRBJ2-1,TGCGCCAGCAGCTTGGAACAGACCCCTTACAATGAGCAGTTCTTC,CASSLEQTPYNEQFF
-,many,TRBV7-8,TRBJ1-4,TGTGCCAGCAGCTTAGAATGGGTCGGTTCAACTAATGAAAAACTGTTTTTT,CASSLEWVGSTNEKLFF
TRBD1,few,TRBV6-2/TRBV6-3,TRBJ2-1,TGTGCCAGCATCCGAACCGGGACAGGGGGCAATGAGCAGTTCTTC,CASIRTGTGGNEQFF